Listed here are 10 T cell receptor beta chains from one sample, sequenced in a study of cytomegalovirus exposure and HLA in healthy donors. 13 Jbeta primers and 60 Vbeta primers were used for the PCR. The method was immunoSEQ multiplex PCR; TCRdb's version includes in-frame clones alone and lacks a portion of them. The sample lists roughly 120,000 clones, 50% to 65% occurring once. Sequencing used PBMCs. These TCRs come from a woman in her forties in good health and CMV-seropositive.

The chain links TRBV29-1 to TRBJ1-4; TRBD1 might be the D (6 bases). The germline gives CDR1 SQVTM, CDR2 ANQGSEA. The V and J ends lost 5 bases and 8 bases respectively, with 9 bases between them. This CDR3 contains 11 residues. The CDR3: CSVRTAEKLFF. The CDR3 DNA reads as TGCAGCGTTCGGACAGCCGAAAAACTGTTTTTT.

The chain uses TRBV7-9 and TRBJ2-1, with 11 bases aligning to TRBD2. Germline values: CDR1 SEHNR, CDR2 FQNEAQ (reference sequence). V gave up 2 bases and J gave up 1 base; unmatched junction bases: 7. CDR3 size: 18 residues. CDR3 nucleotides: TGTGCCAGCAGCTTACCCCGCCGACTAGCGGGATCCTACAATGAGCAGTTCTTC. It translates to CASSLPRRLAGSYNEQFF. Supplemented by reference TRBV7-9 and TRBJ2-1, the full variable domain reads DTGVSQNPRHKITKRGQNVTFRCDPISEHNRLYWYRQTLGQGPEFLTYFQNEAQLEKSRLLSDRFSAERPKGSFSTLEIQRTEQGDSAMYLCASSLPRRLAGSYNEQFFGPGTRLTVL.

This clone was seen only a few times. CDR3 nucleotide sequence: TGCAGCGTGCAACTAGCGGGAAGCCACAATGAGCAGTTCTTC. Protein product: CSVQLAGSHNEQFF. This chain uses TRBV29-1 with TRBJ2-1; 10 nucleotides align to TRBD2. Germline loops: CDR1 SQVTM, CDR2 ANQGSEA. The CDR3 contains 14 residues. V was pared by 6 bases and J by 5 bases, with 7 bases of the junction left unmatched.

The chain employs TRBV19 and TRBJ1-4, with D possibly being TRBD1 (5 bases). This CDR3 comprises 18 residues. The ends were cut back, 0 bases at V and 2 bases at J, with 16 bases in the middle. The V gene's germline CDR1 is LNHDA and CDR2 SQIVND (reference sequence). CDR3 loop: CASSIDPLGGGTNEKLFF. The CDR3 region has the DNA TGTGCCAGTAGTATAGATCCTCTTGGGGGGGGGACTAATGAAAAACTGTTTTTT.

V and J are TRBV9 and TRBJ2-6, with 11 positions matching TRBD2. With V trimmed by 3 bases and J by 0 bases, 8 bases remained unmatched. Germline assignment: CDR1 SGDLS and CDR2 YYNGEE. The CDR3 is made up of 19 amino acids. CDR3 region: CASSEGLADRHSGANVLTF. The CDR3 nucleotides read TGTGCCAGCAGCGAGGGACTAGCGGACAGGCACTCTGGGGCCAACGTCCTGACTTTC.

The chain joins TRBV7-2 to TRBJ2-7; TRBD2 matches 11 bases. CDR3 length: 16 residues. With 1 base clipped from V and 2 bases from J, the junction kept 4 bases outside the gene matches. Looked up from germline, CDR1 is SGHTA and CDR2 is FQGNSA. CDR3 in amino acids: CASSLVGTSGAYEQYF. The CDR3 nucleotides are TGTGCCAGCAGCTTAGTGGGGACTAGCGGAGCCTACGAGCAGTACTTC.

About this clone: Within the sample, other DNA sequences also encode this same CDR3. The rearrangement joins TRBV18 to TRBJ2-5; no definite D call. V shed 3 bases and J shed 2 bases, with 7 bases lying between them. This CDR3 spans 13 amino acids. The germline CDR1 and CDR2 sequences are KGHSH and LQKENI. The CDR3 region has the DNA TGTGCCAGCTCACCCTCCTTACAAGAGACCCAGTACTTC. Amino acid sequence: CASSPSLQETQYF.

The chain joins TRBV18 to TRBJ2-7; 8 bases fit TRBD1. Per germline, CDR1 KGHSH and CDR2 LQKENI. Trimming cost V 6 bases and J 6 bases; bases outside gene matches: 16. CDR3 length: 16 residues. The CDR3 region is CASSAVPGQVPSEQYF. In nucleotides, the CDR3 is TGTGCCAGCTCCGCAGTACCGGGACAGGTGCCCTCCGAGCAGTACTTC.

The chain recombines TRBV9 with TRBJ1-2, with 8 positions matching TRBD1. The CDR3 extends over 15 amino acids. Germline CDR1 and CDR2: SGDLS and YYNGEE. The ends lost 2 bases at V and 0 bases at J; junction bases unmatched: 3. The CDR3 DNA reads TGTGCCAGCAGCGTCGGACAGGGCCCTAACTATGGCTACACCTTC. Amino acids: CASSVGQGPNYGYTF.

J is TRBJ1-4 and V is TRBV6-6, with D maybe TRBD1 (6 bases). This CDR3 has 14 residues. Germline V gene sequence: CDR1 MNHNY, CDR2 SVGAGI (reference sequence). V lost 5 bases, J lost 7 bases, and 14 bases lay in between. CDR3 sequence reads: CASSPGQAREKLFF. In DNA, the CDR3 is TGTGCCAGCAGTCCGGGACAAGCACGTGAAAAACTGTTTTTT.